This T cell receptor beta chain came from a study of T cells in women clearing cervical HPV infection. On the study more broadly: Control women cleared a single incident HPV16 infection within 12 months. Case blood was drawn when the lesion was first found; control blood after infection became undetectable. Only a few women had HLA typing results available. Overall study findings and caveats: CIN3+ cases had significantly higher TCR richness than controls; evenness did not differ.

Measured with immunoSEQ multiplex PCR; TCRdb has only the in-frame clones, and not every one. This sample's clone table lists 30,000 to 45,000 clones. As to this clone: Its antigen is not identified. The CDR3 goes on 3 residues after the read ends, and that part is filled in from the germline J gene.

The CDR3 is 16 amino acids. CDR1 is KGHSH and CDR2 is LQKENI in the germline V gene. Sequenced material: blood buffy coat. The gene calls are TRBV18 and TRBJ1-2, with 7 bases lining up with TRBD1. The TCR comes from a woman between 18 and 70 years old with a cervical HPV16 infection that either progressed to CIN3+ or cleared (not recorded which). CDR3 bases read: TGTGCCAGCTCACCACGGCGGGACAGAGGAGCAGATACC. It yields the protein CASSPRRDRGADT. The full CDR3 is CASSPRRDRGADTYTF. Together with reference TRBV18 and TRBJ1-2, the CDR3 gives the full variable domain: NAGVMQNPRHLVRRRGQEARLRCSPMKGHSHVYWYRQLPEEGLKFMVYLQKENIIDESGMPKERFSAEFPKEGPSILRIQQVVRGDSAAYFCASSPRRDRGADTYTFGSGTRLTVV.